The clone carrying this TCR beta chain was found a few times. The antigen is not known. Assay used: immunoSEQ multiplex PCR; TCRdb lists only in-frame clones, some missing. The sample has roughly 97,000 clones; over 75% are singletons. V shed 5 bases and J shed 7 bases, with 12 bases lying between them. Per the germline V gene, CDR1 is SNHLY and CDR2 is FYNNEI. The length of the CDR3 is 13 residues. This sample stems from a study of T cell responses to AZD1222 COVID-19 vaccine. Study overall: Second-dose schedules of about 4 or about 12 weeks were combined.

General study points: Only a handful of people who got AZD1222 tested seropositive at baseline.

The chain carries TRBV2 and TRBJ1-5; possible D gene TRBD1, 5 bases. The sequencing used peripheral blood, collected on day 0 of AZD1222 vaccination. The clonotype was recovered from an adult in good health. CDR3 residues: CASSFAGNQPQHF. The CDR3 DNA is TGTGCCAGCAGTTTCGCAGGGAACCAGCCCCAGCATTTT.